This is a list of T cell receptor beta chains from one sample in a study of cytomegalovirus exposure and HLA in healthy donors. The data were produced by immunoSEQ multiplex PCR, yet TCRdb's version contains in-frame clones alone and is incomplete. The data contain 150,000 to 200,000 clones, just under 85% of them singletons. Input material: PBMCs. These receptors were taken from a man aged 25 to 40 in good health and CMV-seropositive. Both conserved end residues are trimmed from each CDR3.

TRBV6-9,TRBJ2-2,ASGRGGGPYYTGELF
TRBV14,TRBJ1-4,ASSHQGLYEKLF
TRBV7-6,TRBJ1-1,ASSARGNTEAF
TRBV11-2,TRBJ1-1,ASKQSMNTEAF
TRBV15,TRBJ2-3,ATSQGGRGAGDTQY
TRBV18,TRBJ2-7,ASSPGRGPSYEQY
TRBV5-1,TRBJ2-5,ASSLGLAGDFQETQY
TRBV30,TRBJ1-4,AWKGGLEKLF
TRBV6-5,TRBJ1-4,ASSYDVGASNEKLF
TRBV10-3,TRBJ2-7,AISEAQVSYEQY
TRBV6-1,TRBJ1-2,ASSSPGGSYGYT
TRBV13,TRBJ2-7,ASSLQPGRNEQY
TRBV5-1,TRBJ2-6,ASSFLGGGEGANVLT
TRBV9,TRBJ2-5,ASSVDPTSSKTQY
TRBV29-1,TRBJ1-1,SGLQDLNTEAF
TRBV4-3,TRBJ2-1,ASSEAGTGGYNEQF
TRBV6-5,TRBJ2-5,ASSFSGGHQETQY
TRBV4-3,TRBJ2-7,ASSQEYIYYEQY
TRBV6-5,TRBJ1-1,ASRLGLNTEAF
TRBV6-6,TRBJ2-5,ASGQGQETQY
TRBV5-1,TRBJ2-3,ASSRSTGSSTDTQY
TRBV4-2,TRBJ2-5,ASSQASGGAPETQY
TRBV9,TRBJ1-1,ASSYNTAGDTEAF
TRBV11-2,TRBJ2-1,ASWPGSSYNEQF
TRBV4-1,TRBJ2-7,ASSFRDRGTYEQY
TRBV6-5,TRBJ1-1,ASSQAGNTEAF
TRBV9,TRBJ2-3,ASSVARSGDTQY
TRBV10-3,TRBJ2-1,AISESNGGQNEQF
TRBV27,TRBJ2-2,ASSFQTRGFGAGELF
TRBV5-1,TRBJ2-3,ASSLGPGTDTQY
TRBV4-3,TRBJ1-6,ASSHAPQARVTYNSPLH
TRBV2,TRBJ1-3,ASPRDNGNTIY
TRBV4-1,TRBJ2-7,ASSLAHGDRGMVQY
TRBV7-9,TRBJ2-7,ASSTKWRGGNEQY
TRBV5-1,TRBJ2-1,ASSLAASGFYNEQF
TRBV4-3,TRBJ1-6,ASSPGQGANSPLH
TRBV27,TRBJ1-2,ASSLSPRTNYGYT
TRBV7-7,TRBJ2-5,ASSLAVRGDFIETQY
TRBV2,TRBJ2-7,ASSERWKGADHEQY
TRBV6-5,TRBJ2-7,ASSYGRGSYEQY
TRBV5-1,TRBJ2-7,ASSFGAGAINEQY
TRBV29-1,TRBJ1-2,SVALDSNYGYT
TRBV13,TRBJ2-2,ASSPQGFIGELF
TRBV4-1,TRBJ1-3,ASSRDRGSGNTIY
TRBV4-2,TRBJ2-3,ASSRTGTSTDTQY
TRBV5-4,TRBJ1-1,ASSLEWGGTEAF
TRBV6-5,TRBJ2-5,ASSPSGTGGAISN
TRBV4-1,TRBJ1-2,ASSQERGQGGRGYT
TRBV28,TRBJ2-7,ASSPGSGYEQY
TRBV4-1,TRBJ1-1,ASSQAMGQGYRNTEAF
TRBV29-1,TRBJ2-3,SVRDRGPDTQY
TRBV7-6,TRBJ2-2,ASSLWPGYTGELF
TRBV19,TRBJ1-2,ASSTYRGSDYGYT
TRBV14,TRBJ1-1,ASSQTRGAEAF
TRBV4-2,TRBJ2-5,ASSATEAGGPGETQY